Listed below are T cell receptor beta chains from one sample, sequenced in a study of T cells in tuberculosis. The repertoire was sequenced with immunoSEQ multiplex PCR; TCRdb's copy has only in-frame clones and lacks some. The repertoire holds some 60,000 clones, with 81% as singletons. The specimen was CD1b-GMM tetramer-negative cells sorted from PBMCs. These receptors all come from an adult woman with latent tuberculosis. Each CDR3 is given with its conserved first and last residue.

v_gene	j_gene	CDR3aa
TRBV6-1	TRBJ1-5	CASRQGAFNQPQHF
TRBV5-4	TRBJ2-7	CASSPAGAVYYEQYF
TRBV29-1	TRBJ1-2	CSVVPQGSNYGYTF
TRBV4-1	TRBJ2-3	CASSQPGLAGGPQLKDTQYF
TRBV6-5	TRBJ1-4	CASSRDRDEKLFF
TRBV5-6	TRBJ1-6	CASSLRGSYNSPLHF
TRBV19	TRBJ1-3	CASSIPGDSDSGNTIYF
TRBV28	TRBJ2-4	CASSPRGPMRGNIQYF
TRBV7-8	TRBJ1-4	CASSSGGGWEKLFF
TRBV7-3	TRBJ2-2	CASSSSSGAANTGELFF
TRBV28	TRBJ1-1	CAAVELAMSTEAFF
TRBV7-9	TRBJ2-1	CATPGEQGGQRGDVNRQFF
TRBV5-1	TRBJ1-3	CASSFSTGSSGNTIYF
TRBV6-4	TRBJ2-7	CASSDLLAGGPDEQYF
TRBV4-3	TRBJ2-1	CASSQDLGANEQFF
TRBV19	TRBJ2-7	CASRAGYEQYF
TRBV9	TRBJ1-1	CASSVDPTTGINTEAFF
TRBV2	TRBJ2-2	CASIAGRYTGELFF
TRBV5-4	TRBJ2-5	CASTSEAGVETQYF
TRBV19	TRBJ1-1	CASSIDRSVTEAFF
TRBV6-5	TRBJ2-1	CASRLSGTSYNEQFF
TRBV12-5	TRBJ2-3	CASALGGDTDTQYF
TRBV7-9	TRBJ2-3	CASSLAGRTDTQYF
TRBV30	TRBJ2-5	CARRGLHQETQYF
TRBV28	TRBJ1-3	CASSFDRLGEASGNTIYF
TRBV7-8	TRBJ1-5	CASSLVGGIDQPQHF
TRBV6-5	TRBJ1-1	CASSYGPGTNTEAFF
TRBV7-9	TRBJ2-1	CASSLATGYNEQFF
TRBV18	TRBJ2-1	CASSDAGTGHRNEQFF
TRBV6-1	TRBJ1-1	CASSNTGEATEAFF
TRBV5-1	TRBJ2-7	CASSLAGGLAGWGGTIEQYF
TRBV7-9	TRBJ1-2	CASSLEQGHGYTF
TRBV7-2	TRBJ1-5	CASSSGQGLQPQHF
TRBV6-6	TRBJ2-6	CASGPGVGGANVLTF
TRBV28	TRBJ2-2	CASIGLAGVYTGELFF
TRBV4-1	TRBJ2-1	CASSQELAGREKQFF
TRBV6-5	TRBJ2-1	CASSSSSYNEQFF
TRBV6-1	TRBJ1-2	CASSKVAGDGRVLSNYGYTF
TRBV6-4	TRBJ2-3	CASSAQAGSTDTQYF